Below, 9 T cell receptor beta chains from the same sample are listed, as sequenced in a study of patients and donors after allogeneic stem cell transplantation. TCRdb reanalysed the RT-PCR reads using MiXCR and keeps one entry per CDR3 protein. Here the sample spans roughly 250,000 distinct CDR3 sequences, roughly 13% being singletons. Sequencing was carried out using blood, either unsorted or a sorted T cell fraction (not recorded which). The receptors were gathered from a human donor who was either an allogeneic HSCT recipient or a stem cell or donor lymphocyte infusion donor (not recorded which). It is not recorded whose cells these are; they may come from a transplant donor.

This clonotype was seen more than once but under ten times. This rearrangement joins TRBV12-3 or TRBV12-4 to TRBJ1-5; D gene ambiguous. V gave up 6 bases and J gave up 4 bases, with 16 bases separating them. The CDR3 consists of 15 residues. The CDR3 loop is CASSLTGPSNQPQHF. In nucleotides, the CDR3 is TGTGCCAGCAGCCTCACCGGGCCATCAAATCAGCCCCAGCATTTT.

This clonotype has more than one count but fewer than ten. The chain links TRBV5-1 to TRBJ2-5, with TRBD2 identical over 10 bases. Germline CDR1 reads SGHRS; CDR2 reads YFSETQ. This CDR3 spans 16 amino acids. The ends lost 0 bases at V and 2 bases at J; junction bases unmatched: 4. As DNA, the CDR3 is TGCGCCAGCAGCTTGGTGGTAGCGGGAGGACAAGAGACCCAGTACTTC. Translating gives CASSLVVAGGQETQYF.

This clonotype was observed at least ten times. This chain links TRBV29-1 with TRBJ1-2; TRBD1 aligns across 11 bases. CDR1 SQVTM and CDR2 ANQGSEA come from the germline V gene. The CDR3 covers 14 residues. V shed 7 bases, J shed 7 bases, and the junction held 11 bases outside the gene matches. In DNA form, the CDR3 reads TGCAGCGAACTCGGACAGGGGGCGACCCCTGGCTACACCTTC. Encoded protein: CSELGQGATPGYTF.

This rearrangement joins TRBV30 to TRBJ2-3, with TRBD2 matching 9 bases. Trimming cost V 0 bases and J 0 bases; bases outside gene matches: 1. Germline V gene sequence: CDR1 GTSNPN, CDR2 SVGIG (reference sequence). The CDR3 runs 15 residues. The CDR3 DNA follows: TGTGCCTGGAGTGTGACTAGCGGTAGCACAGATACGCAGTATTTT. This translates into CAWSVTSGSTDTQYF.

This chain uses TRBV12-3 or TRBV12-4 with TRBJ1-3; maybe TRBD1 (6 bases). CDR3 length: 15 residues. Trimming left V 1 base short and J 4 bases short, with 11 bases between. CDR3 in DNA: TGTGCCAGCAGTTTAGGGGGACAAGTCGGAAACACCATATATTTT. It encodes CASSLGGQVGNTIYF.

V is TRBV2 and J is TRBJ2-3; 9 bases are shared with TRBD2. V dropped 7 bases and J dropped 2; count of bases not matched to a gene: 10. The CDR3 runs to 16 residues. Per the germline V gene, CDR1 is SNHLY and CDR2 is FYNNEI. As DNA, the CDR3 is TGTGCCAGCATCTGGGGGCTAGCGGGGCTCACAGATACGCAGTATTTT. Translation gives CASIWGLAGLTDTQYF.

In its sample, this clonotype was seen a few times. The chain recombines TRBV2 with TRBJ2-7; 10 bases align to TRBD1. The CDR3 spans 14 residues. Germline CDR1 reads SNHLY; CDR2 reads FYNNEI. J gave up 7 bases and V 5 bases, and 8 bases lay outside the gene matches. CDR3: CASSKKTGGQEQYF. CDR3 in DNA: TGTGCCAGCAGTAAGAAGACAGGGGGCCAAGAGCAGTACTTC.

The genes are TRBV25-1 and TRBJ2-1; 10 bases map to TRBD2. This CDR3 has 16 residues. Per the germline V gene, CDR1 is MGHDK and CDR2 is SYGVNS. Trimming took 2 bases from V and 2 from J; bases not matched to a gene: 3. CDR3 DNA sequence: TGTGCCAGCAGTGAAATAGGGACTAGCGCCTACAATGAGCAGTTCTTC. Translating gives CASSEIGTSAYNEQFF.

This chain joins TRBV19 and TRBJ1-2; no definite D call. Per germline, CDR1 LNHDA and CDR2 SQIVND (reference sequence). The V gene lost 1 base and the J gene lost 5 bases, with 8 bases spanning the gap. The CDR3 has 13 amino acids. CDR3 in DNA: TGTGCCAGTAGTATAGCGGTGGATTATGGCTACACCTTC. Translation gives CASSIAVDYGYTF.